One and the same sample provided the 9 T cell receptor beta chains below, sequenced in a study of human T cells and chemical hapten exposure. TCRdb reanalysed the RACE reads using MiXCR and keeps one entry per CDR3 protein. The sample gives 99,000 or so distinct CDR3 sequences, approximately 10% of which show up once; approximately 3.4% is in the top ten. Described time point: pre-sensitization, week 0. Described treatment: therapeutic diphenylcyclopropenone sensitization with weekly scalp DPC. The sequenced sample was whole blood, obtained in connection with sensitization to the hapten diphenylcyclopropenone (DPC). Every receptor here comes from a woman aged 60-75 years with alopecia areata. Some clones in this sample may be carry-over from other donors' samples.

This clonotype was seen at least ten times. The chain combines TRBV20-1 with TRBJ2-1; D possibly corresponds to TRBD1 (8 bases). The CDR3 has 16 amino acids. Trimming took 4 bases from V and 4 from J, leaving 20 bases between them. CDR1 DFQATT and CDR2 SNEGSKA come from the germline V gene (reference sequence). The CDR3 sequence: CSATYQTQGGYNEQFF. The CDR3 region has the DNA TGCAGTGCTACATATCAGACACAGGGGGGGTACAATGAGCAGTTCTTC.

This clonotype was seen a few times. The chain employs TRBV25-1 and TRBJ2-1; the D is unclear. V was cut by 6 bases and J by 9 bases, with 9 bases left in between. In germline, CDR1 is MGHDK, CDR2 SYGVNS. The CDR3 totals 11 residues. CDR3 residues: CASRTYGEQFF. DNA for the CDR3: TGTGCCAGCAGGACTTACGGTGAGCAGTTCTTC.

The V call is TRBV27, the J call TRBJ2-2; D remains ambiguous. Between the trimmed V and J ends, which lost 0 bases and 6 bases, there was a span of 14 bases. Germline V lookup: CDR1 MNHEY, CDR2 SMNVEV (reference sequence). The CDR3 has 16 residues. CDR3 DNA sequence: TGTGCCAGCAGTTTATCGACACAGACGGTTGCCGGGGAGCTGTTTTTT. Amino acids: CASSLSTQTVAGELFF.

The rearrangement links TRBV20-1 to TRBJ2-7; D ambiguous. CDR3 size: 13 residues. Between the trimmed V and J ends, which lost 4 bases and 3 bases, there was a span of 13 bases. Germline assignment: CDR1 DFQATT and CDR2 SNEGSKA (reference sequence). CDR3 nucleotide sequence: TGCAGTGCTACTCCAGACCAGAACTACGAGCAGTACTTC. This sequence encodes CSATPDQNYEQYF.

This clonotype was seen only a few times. The chain uses TRBV18 and TRBJ2-3; TRBD2 agrees at 7 bases. The CDR3 loop spans 16 amino acids. Germline CDR1 is KGHSH and CDR2 is LQKENI. After removal of 1 base from V and 2 bases from J, the junction contained 6 bases not matched to a gene. The DNA of the CDR3 is TGTGCCAGCTCACCACAGGCAGGGAGGGCCACAGATACGCAGTATTTT. This codes for CASSPQAGRATDTQYF.

The table lists this clonotype with many counts. The chain combines TRBV20-1 with TRBJ1-6, with D maybe TRBD1 (6 bases). The CDR3 consists of 13 residues. The germline gives CDR1 DFQATT, CDR2 SNEGSKA (reference sequence). The V gene lost 5 bases and the J gene lost 7 bases, with 12 bases spanning the gap. CDR3 residues: CSAPATGNSPLHF. In nucleotides, the CDR3 is TGCAGTGCTCCGGCTACAGGGAATTCACCCCTCCACTTT.

The chain is built from TRBV25-1 and TRBJ2-3, with D possibly being TRBD2 (5 bases). CDR3 length: 12 amino acids. CDR1 and CDR2 from the germline V gene are MGHDK and SYGVNS. Trimming shortened V by 4 bases and J by 5 bases, and 7 bases separated the two germline ends. CDR3 residues: CASSAGGDTQYF. Here the CDR3 DNA reads TGTGCCAGCAGTGCCGGAGGAGATACGCAGTATTTT.

This clonotype was found a few times. CDR3 in amino acids: CASSLSLAGGPKNEQFF. For the CDR3, the DNA is TGCGCCAGCAGCTTATCTTTAGCGGGGGGGCCCAAGAATGAGCAGTTCTTC. This chain links TRBV5-1 with TRBJ2-1; the match to TRBD2 covers 11 bases. The CDR3 extends over 17 amino acids. Germline CDR1 and CDR2: SGHRS and YFSETQ. V dropped 2 bases and J dropped 7; count of bases not matched to a gene: 11.

This clonotype turned up a few times. The chain combines TRBV5-1 with TRBJ2-5; D remains ambiguous. Germline-derived CDR1 and CDR2 are SGHRS and YFSETQ. CDR3 length equals 14 residues. V lost 4 bases and J lost 3, with 13 bases in between. CDR3 DNA: TGCGCCAGCAGCGTGCAACTCCAAAAAGAGACCCAGTACTTC. Its protein product is CASSVQLQKETQYF.